The 26 T cell receptor beta chains in this list originate from one sample, sequenced in a study of cytomegalovirus exposure and HLA in healthy donors. The study ran its PCR with 60 Vbeta and 13 Jbeta primers. Clones were sequenced by immunoSEQ multiplex PCR, and TCRdb holds only the in-frame ones, with some missing. The table lists 150,000 to 200,000 clones, about 80% of them singletons. Material: PBMCs. The receptors originated from a woman between 40 and 50 years old in good health and CMV-seronegative.

The V and J genes are TRBV21-1 and TRBJ2-5; whether TRBD1, the table's D call, matches the DNA was not checked. TRBV21-1 is reported as a pseudogene. This CDR3 has 18 residues. CDR3 sequence reads: CASSARLRDRSLGETQYF. DNA for the CDR3: TGTGCCAGCAGCGCACGACTCCGGGACAGATCCCTAGGCGAGACCCAGTACTTC.

The CDR3, as DNA: TGTGCCAGCAAGGACAGGGGCGATTATAATTCACCCCTCCACTTT. Its protein is CASKDRGDYNSPLHF. The chain couples TRBV2 to TRBJ1-6; 9 nucleotides line up with TRBD1. V dropped 7 bases and J dropped 4; count of bases not matched to a gene: 5. The germline V gene has CDR1 SNHLY and CDR2 FYNNEI. This CDR3 region has 15 residues. The variable domain in full, completed from reference TRBV2 and TRBJ1-6, reads EPEVTQTPSHQVTQMGQEVILRCVPISNHLYFYWYRQILGQKVEFLVSFYNNEISEKSEIFDDQFSVERPDGSNFTLKIRSTKLEDSAMYFCASKDRGDYNSPLHFGNGTRLTVT.

This chain connects TRBV5-4 to TRBJ2-3; the match to TRBD2 covers 9 bases. The V segment lost 4 bases and the J segment 4 bases; nucleotides outside the gene matches: 7. In germline, CDR1 is SGHNT, CDR2 YYREEE (reference sequence). This CDR3 spans 15 amino acids. The chain's CDR3 is CASSGWTSVPDTQYF. The CDR3 coding sequence is TGTGCCAGCAGCGGGTGGACTAGCGTCCCAGATACGCAGTATTTT.

The CDR3 is CASSATSGSYEQYF. As DNA, the CDR3 is TGTGCCAGCAGTGCCACTAGCGGGAGTTACGAGCAGTACTTC. This chain links TRBV6-1 with TRBJ2-7; 11 positions agree with TRBD2. The CDR3 totals 14 residues. The V gene's germline CDR1 is MNHNS and CDR2 SASEGT. V shed 4 bases and J 4 bases; nucleotides not matched to a gene: 3.

The chain uses TRBV29-1 and TRBJ1-1; TRBD1 matches 7 bases. This CDR3 region has 14 residues. With V trimmed by 4 bases and J by 7 bases, 12 bases remained unmatched. Germline V gene lookup returns CDR1 SQVTM and CDR2 ANQGSEA. The CDR3 bases are TGCAGCGTTGGGGACAGAGGTCTTAGTCATGAAGCTTTCTTT. Protein product: CSVGDRGLSHEAFF.

The chain recombines TRBV7-8 with TRBJ2-7, with 8 bases identical to TRBD2. Germline CDR1 is SGHVS and CDR2 is FQNEAQ. CDR3 length equals 14 residues. V shed 3 bases and J 2 bases; nucleotides not matched to a gene: 3. The CDR3 reads CASSFLAGTYEQYF. CDR3 nucleotides: TGTGCCAGCAGCTTCCTAGCGGGTACCTACGAGCAGTACTTC.

The chain has TRBV5-4 and TRBJ2-7; the match to TRBD2 covers 8 bases. The V gene end was trimmed by 3 bases and the J gene end by 2 bases; junction bases not matched to a gene: 7. This CDR3 has 15 amino acids. CDR1 is SGHNT and CDR2 is YYREEE in the germline V gene (reference sequence). CDR3 amino acids: CASSSNGRATYEQYF. In DNA form, the CDR3 reads TGTGCCAGCAGCTCCAACGGGAGGGCCACCTACGAGCAGTACTTC.

The chain joins TRBV30 to TRBJ2-1; D remains ambiguous. Per germline, CDR1 GTSNPN and CDR2 SVGIG (reference sequence). Between the trimmed V and J ends, which lost 0 bases and 6 bases, there was a span of 3 bases. CDR3 size: 11 residues. This CDR3 reads CAWSVSNEQFF. CDR3 DNA: TGTGCCTGGAGTGTCTCCAATGAGCAGTTCTTC.

With respect to this clone: No DNA is shown, since the ends of the CDR3 on it are uncertain; the CDR3 is the one TCRdb lists. The chain combines TRBV27 with TRBJ2-5; the DNA was not compared with TRBD2, the D call given in the table. CDR1 MNHEY and CDR2 SMNVEV come from the germline V gene (reference sequence). With termini counted, the CDR3 has 13 amino acids. CDR3 loop: CASSSSVLRAQYF.

This chain uses TRBV18 with TRBJ1-1; unclear D gene. CDR3 length equals 12 residues. Trimming removed 3 bases from V and 8 bases from J, with 10 bases in between. CDR1 and CDR2 from the germline V gene are KGHSH and LQKENI. DNA for the CDR3: TGTGCCAGCTCACCCCCGGGTAGGGAAGCTTTCTTT. Its protein product is CASSPPGREAFF.

The chain links TRBV6-1 to TRBJ1-2; weak D call: TRBD1 (6 bases). This CDR3 is built from 15 residues. Germline V gene sequence: CDR1 MNHNS, CDR2 SASEGT. V was cut by 0 bases and J by 4 bases, with 12 bases left in between. The CDR3 DNA is TGTGCCAGCAGTGAAGCGGCCGACAGGAGCTATGGCTACACCTTC. Its protein is CASSEAADRSYGYTF.

CDR3 region: CASSLALGRARFLDTEAFF. The CDR3 DNA follows: TGTGCCAGCAGCTTGGCCCTGGGGAGGGCGAGGTTTCTGGACACTGAAGCTTTCTTT. The rearrangement links TRBV5-6 to TRBJ1-1; D not resolved. V shed 0 bases and J shed 3 bases, with 24 bases lying between them. Germline loops: CDR1 SGHDT, CDR2 YYEEEE. The CDR3 is 19 residues long.

V is TRBV5-1 and J is TRBJ2-5; D call uncertain. V was shortened by 5 bases and J by 2 bases, with 7 bases between the two germline ends. The CDR3 is 12 amino acids. Germline V gene sequence: CDR1 SGHRS, CDR2 YFSETQ. The chain's CDR3 is CASRTYQETQYF. The CDR3 nucleotides are TGCGCCAGCAGGACTTATCAAGAGACCCAGTACTTC.

This clone was recorded only once. The chain carries TRBV27 and TRBJ1-2; TRBD1 aligns across 8 bases. V shed 7 bases, J shed 9 bases, and the junction held 10 bases outside the gene matches. Germline V CDR1 and CDR2: MNHEY, SMNVEV (reference sequence). The CDR3 is 13 amino acids. The CDR3 DNA is TGTGCCAGCAATCCCTCAGGGGGCAGGAGCTACACCTTC. Translation gives CASNPSGGRSYTF.

This chain connects TRBV5-6 to TRBJ1-5; D is ambiguous. CDR3 length: 15 amino acids. V was pared by 2 bases and J by 5 bases, with 14 bases between. CDR1 is SGHDT and CDR2 is YYEEEE in the germline V gene. The CDR3 coding sequence is TGTGCCAGCAGCTTAATGAGGGCCTTCGATCAGCCCCAGCATTTT. It specifies CASSLMRAFDQPQHF.

The J gene is TRBJ1-1, the V gene TRBV18, with D possibly TRBD1 on 6 matching bases. Germline CDR1 and CDR2: KGHSH and LQKENI. The CDR3 contains 14 residues. V lost 2 bases, J lost 3 bases, and 10 bases lay in between. The CDR3 is CASSPGGPYTEAFF. The CDR3 bases are TGTGCCAGCTCACCAGGGGGCCCCTACACTGAAGCTTTCTTT.

This rearrangement joins TRBV27 to TRBJ1-6; D might be TRBD1 (5 bases). The CDR3 loop spans 13 amino acids. V lost 8 bases, J lost 6 bases, and 11 bases lay in between. Germline V gene sequence: CDR1 MNHEY, CDR2 SMNVEV (reference sequence). The CDR3 sequence: CASGVGANSPLHF. CDR3 coding DNA: TGTGCCAGCGGGGTTGGGGCTAATTCACCCCTCCACTTT.

The chain couples TRBV27 to TRBJ2-7; D remains unclear. The germline V gene encodes CDR1 MNHEY and CDR2 SMNVEV (reference sequence). V lost 3 bases and J lost 3, with 9 bases in between. The CDR3 is made up of 13 amino acids. CDR3 nucleotides: TGTGCCAGCAGTTTGCGGCCTAACTACGAGCAGTACTTC. This gives the protein CASSLRPNYEQYF.

This clone was found once. This sequence joins TRBV5-1 and TRBJ2-2, with 8 bases aligning to TRBD2. V trimming: 0 bases; J trimming: 6 bases; junction bases outside the gene matches: 7. Germline lookup yields CDR1 SGHRS and CDR2 YFSETQ. There are 16 residues in the CDR3. DNA for the CDR3: TGCGCCAGCAGCTTGGCCCCGACTAGCGACGCCGGGGAGCTGTTTTTT. Its protein product is CASSLAPTSDAGELFF.

The genes are TRBV10-3 and TRBJ2-1, with TRBD2 matching 16 bases. Germline V gene data show CDR1 as ENHRY and CDR2 as SYGVKD. CDR3 size: 17 residues. J gave up 8 bases and V 6 bases, and 10 bases lay outside the gene matches. CDR3 amino acids: CAIRGPSGLAGGDEQFF. CDR3 DNA: TGTGCCATCAGGGGGCCCTCGGGACTAGCGGGAGGGGATGAGCAGTTCTTC.

This sequence joins TRBV28 and TRBJ1-2; D unclear. Germline CDR1 reads MDHEN; CDR2 reads SYDVKM. CDR3 length equals 13 residues. V was trimmed by 6 bases and J by 2 bases, leaving 10 bases between them. CDR3 nucleotides: TGTGCCAGCAGGCGGGCCTTCAACTATGGCTACACCTTC. Amino acids: CASRRAFNYGYTF.

The chain couples TRBV2 to TRBJ2-1; 8 nucleotides agree with TRBD2. Trimming removed 6 bases from V and 3 bases from J; junction bases left unmatched: 1. The CDR3 has 13 residues. Germline values: CDR1 SNHLY, CDR2 FYNNEI. The CDR3 DNA sequence: TGTGCCAGCAGGACTAGCGACTACAATGAGCAGTTCTTC. Translated, it gives CASRTSDYNEQFF.

The gene calls are TRBV30 and TRBJ1-1; tentative D call: TRBD1 (5 bases). CDR1 is GTSNPN, CDR2 SVGIG, per germline (reference sequence). This CDR3 region has 15 residues. V was shortened by 1 base and J by 5 bases, with 17 bases between the two germline ends. The CDR3 spells CAWSAQKLRGTEAFF. The CDR3 coding sequence is TGTGCCTGGAGTGCCCAGAAACTCCGGGGGACTGAAGCTTTCTTT.

This clone was seen more than once but under ten times. The rearrangement joins TRBV5-1 to TRBJ2-3; TRBD1 is a possible D gene (5 bases). CDR3 length equals 15 residues. Per germline, CDR1 SGHRS and CDR2 YFSETQ. Trimming removed 0 bases from V and 1 base from J, with 9 bases in between. Here the CDR3 reads CASSLEQARTDTQYF. For the CDR3, the DNA is TGCGCCAGCAGCTTGGAACAGGCCCGCACAGATACGCAGTATTTT. Together with reference TRBV5-1 and TRBJ2-3, the CDR3 gives the full variable domain: KAGVTQTPRYLIKTRGQQVTLSCSPISGHRSVSWYQQTPGQGLQFLFEYFSETQRNKGNFPGRFSGRQFSNSRSEMNVSTLELGDSALYLCASSLEQARTDTQYFGPGTRLTVL.

Here the CDR3 reads CASTFSGSVNEQFF. The CDR3 nucleotides are TGTGCCAGCACCTTTAGCGGGTCGGTTAATGAGCAGTTCTTC. V gene TRBV11-2 combines with J gene TRBJ2-1, with TRBD2 identical over 7 bases. Germline V lookup: CDR1 SGHAT, CDR2 FQNNGV. CDR3 length equals 14 residues. Losses at the gene ends were 7 bases for V and 7 bases for J; bases not matched to a gene: 10. The full variable domain, completed using reference TRBV11-2 and TRBJ2-1, is EAGVAQSPRYKIIEKRQSVAFWCNPISGHATLYWYQQILGQGPKLLIQFQNNGVVDDSQLPKDRFSAERLKGVDSTLKIQPAKLEDSAVYLCASTFSGSVNEQFFGPGTRLTVL.

The rearrangement joins TRBV13 to TRBJ1-5, with D possibly matching TRBD1 (6 bases). The CDR3 loop spans 13 amino acids. The germline V gene has CDR1 PRHDT and CDR2 FYEKMQ (reference sequence). Trimming cost V 4 bases and J 7 bases, with 11 bases left between them. The CDR3 sequence is CASSSQGSQPQHF. As DNA, the CDR3 is TGTGCCAGCAGCTCCCAGGGGAGCCAGCCCCAGCATTTT.